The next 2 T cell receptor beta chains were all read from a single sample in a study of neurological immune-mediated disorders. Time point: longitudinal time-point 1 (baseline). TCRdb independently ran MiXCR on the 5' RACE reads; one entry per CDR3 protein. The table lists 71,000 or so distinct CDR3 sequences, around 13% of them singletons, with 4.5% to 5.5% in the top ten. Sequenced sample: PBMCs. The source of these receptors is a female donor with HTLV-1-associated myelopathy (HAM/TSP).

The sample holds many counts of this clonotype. For the CDR3, the DNA is TGTGCCAGCAGATATACCGGGACAGGGTGGGCTGGGGCCAACGTCCTGACTTTC. Amino acids: CASRYTGTGWAGANVLTF. The chain uses TRBV7-9 and TRBJ2-6; 9 positions agree with TRBD1. The CDR3 runs to 18 residues. CDR1 SEHNR and CDR2 FQNEAQ come from the germline V gene (reference sequence). The trim removed 6 bases at V and 2 bases at J, leaving 11 bases unmatched.

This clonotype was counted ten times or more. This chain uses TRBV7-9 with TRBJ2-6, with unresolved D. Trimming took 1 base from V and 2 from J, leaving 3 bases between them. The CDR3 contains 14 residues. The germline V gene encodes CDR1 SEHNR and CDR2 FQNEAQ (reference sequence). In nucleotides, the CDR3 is TGTGCCAGCAGCTTAGTCACTGGGGCCAACGTCCTGACTTTC. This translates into CASSLVTGANVLTF.